Below are 13 T cell receptor beta chains sequenced from a single sample in a study of T-cell memory formation after mild COVID-19. TCRdb passed the 5' RACE reads through MiXCR, listing each CDR3 protein once. The sample has roughly 110,000 distinct CDR3 sequences, about 15% seen once. The source material was PBMCs or a T cell subset sorted from them (not recorded which). These receptors were collected from an adult woman who had mild COVID-19 (a few samples of this study predate the infection). Cell type and time point are not known.

The chain carries TRBV4-1 and TRBJ2-1; 7 nucleotides line up with TRBD1. The CDR3 totals 17 residues. Losses at the gene ends were 0 bases for V and 3 bases for J; bases not matched to a gene: 8. The V gene's germline CDR1 is MGHRA and CDR2 YSYEKL. The CDR3, as DNA: TGCGCCAGCAGCCAAGAAATCGACAGGGTAGTCTACAATGAGCAGTTCTTC. Translating it yields CASSQEIDRVVYNEQFF.

The J gene is TRBJ1-2, the V gene TRBV12-3 or TRBV12-4; D gene ambiguous. V lost 5 bases and J 6 bases, leaving 13 bases between the germline ends. The CDR3 extends over 13 amino acids. CDR3 nucleotide sequence: TGTGCCAGCAGTCCTCTTCGAATCGATGGCTACACCTTC. This codes for CASSPLRIDGYTF.

The chain joins TRBV10-3 to TRBJ2-7; 8 bases agree with TRBD2. The CDR3 length is 14 residues. V dropped 1 base and J dropped 2; count of bases not matched to a gene: 1. Germline values: CDR1 ENHRY, CDR2 SYGVKD. CDR3 in DNA: TGTGCCATCAGTGAGTTAGCGGGGACCTACGAGCAGTACTTC. Translating gives CAISELAGTYEQYF.

The chain recombines TRBV7-2 with TRBJ1-3; D ambiguous. CDR1 is SGHTA and CDR2 is FQGNSA in the germline V gene. The CDR3 consists of 13 residues. Trimming shortened V by 1 base and J by 8 bases, and 9 bases separated the two germline ends. CDR3 sequence reads: CASSLDGWDTIYF. The DNA for the CDR3 is TGTGCCAGCAGCTTAGATGGGTGGGACACCATATATTTT.

The table lists this clonotype with many counts. The chain is built from TRBV6-1 and TRBJ1-1; D call uncertain. With 6 bases removed from V and 6 bases from J, the gap between germline ends came to 14 bases. The CDR3 is 13 amino acids. Germline V lookup: CDR1 MNHNS, CDR2 SASEGT. In DNA form, the CDR3 reads TGTGCCAGCAGACCCGACCTAGGCTCTGAAGCTTTCTTT. It translates to CASRPDLGSEAFF.

This clonotype was picked up many times. The chain couples TRBV5-1 to TRBJ2-7, with 9 positions matching TRBD1. The CDR3 covers 15 residues. V lost 4 bases to trimming and J lost 2 bases; unmatched junction nucleotides: 7. Looked up from germline, CDR1 is SGHRS and CDR2 is YFSETQ. The DNA for the CDR3 is TGCGCCAGCAGCCACGGACAGGGGCTCACCTACGAGCAGTACTTC. This encodes CASSHGQGLTYEQYF.

Here the CDR3 DNA reads TGCAGTGCTAGGAGTGATGACTACCTATACGAGCAGTACTTC. This translates into CSARSDDYLYEQYF. The chain couples TRBV20-1 to TRBJ2-7; D possibly corresponds to TRBD2 (5 bases). CDR1 and CDR2 from the germline V gene are DFQATT and SNEGSKA (reference sequence). V was cut by 3 bases and J by 4 bases, with 16 bases left in between. CDR3 length: 14 residues.

This clonotype turned up a few times. As DNA, the CDR3 is TGTGCCAGCAGCTTCGTAGGCGGGAGGGGGAAAGAGACCCAGTACTTC. Its translation: CASSFVGGRGKETQYF. V and J are TRBV7-9 and TRBJ2-5; 9 bases agree with TRBD2. V gave up 3 bases and J gave up 3 bases; unmatched junction bases: 8. This CDR3 spans 16 amino acids. Germline V gene lookup returns CDR1 SEHNR and CDR2 FQNEAQ (reference sequence).

This clonotype was detected only a few times. J is TRBJ1-4 and V is TRBV20-1; no clear D. Germline V lookup: CDR1 DFQATT, CDR2 SNEGSKA (reference sequence). This CDR3 has 14 residues. Between the trimmed V and J ends, which lost 1 base and 0 bases, there was a span of 6 bases. This CDR3 reads CSARALSTNEKLFF. Written as DNA, the CDR3 is TGCAGTGCTAGAGCCCTTTCAACTAATGAAAAACTGTTTTTT.

The chain is built from TRBV19 and TRBJ2-3, with TRBD1 matching 9 bases. Germline V CDR1 and CDR2: LNHDA, SQIVND (reference sequence). Trimming at V came to 3 bases and at J to 3 bases, leaving 13 bases not matched to a gene. This CDR3 spans 18 amino acids. The CDR3 loop is CASSILTGTGSWTDTQYF. The CDR3 DNA reads as TGTGCCAGTAGTATCCTCACCGGGACAGGGAGTTGGACAGATACGCAGTATTTT.

This clonotype occurred a few times. The chain has TRBV6-5 and TRBJ2-2; D unresolved. The CDR3 extends over 15 amino acids. Germline loops: CDR1 MNHEY, CDR2 SVGAGI. V was clipped by 0 bases and J by 7 bases, with 12 bases between them. CDR3 coding DNA: TGTGCCAGCAGTTACTCCCCCCATACGGACGGGGAGCTGTTTTTT. Translated: CASSYSPHTDGELFF.

The genes are TRBV9 and TRBJ1-1; D is uncertain. Trimming removed 0 bases from V and 6 bases from J, with 15 bases in between. Germline V gene lookup returns CDR1 SGDLS and CDR2 YYNGEE. This CDR3 is built from 15 residues. CDR3 amino acids: CASSVAEGPSAEAFF. The CDR3 DNA reads TGTGCCAGCAGCGTAGCTGAGGGTCCCAGCGCTGAAGCTTTCTTT.

There are a few counts of this clonotype. The CDR3 DNA sequence: TGTGCCAGCAGTTTGATTAGCGGGGGGGCTATCCGCGAGCAGTACTTC. It translates to CASSLISGGAIREQYF. The chain links TRBV27 to TRBJ2-7; 11 bases map to TRBD2. This CDR3 comprises 16 residues. J gave up 6 bases and V 3 bases, and 10 bases lay outside the gene matches. Germline values: CDR1 MNHEY, CDR2 SMNVEV (reference sequence).